Below are 20 T cell receptor beta chains sequenced from a single sample in a study of blood T cell repertoires in COVID-19. Using immunoSEQ multiplex PCR, the repertoire was profiled, and TCRdb retains in-frame clones only, with some absent. This sample has about 170,000 clones, with roughly 80% found just once. Sequencing was done on a sample of PBMCs or T cells enriched from blood (not recorded which). These receptors were obtained from a woman aged 45-65 years who had recovered from COVID-19.

The rearrangement links TRBV5-1 to TRBJ2-3, with 9 positions matching TRBD2. The V segment lost 4 bases and the J segment 4 bases; nucleotides outside the gene matches: 16. Per germline, CDR1 SGHRS and CDR2 YFSETQ. The CDR3 contains 18 residues. The CDR3 is CASSREQREATGADTQYF. CDR3 coding DNA: TGCGCCAGCAGCCGGGAACAGCGGGAGGCGACGGGGGCAGATACGCAGTATTTT.

The chain carries TRBV28 and TRBJ1-4, with D unresolved. The CDR3 sequence is 13 residues long. Deletions cut 7 bases from V and 8 bases from J, with 14 bases between. Germline V lookup: CDR1 MDHEN, CDR2 SYDVKM. Here the CDR3 DNA reads TGTGCCAGCACGTCTCTCCCCAGGGAAAAACTGTTTTTT. Its translation: CASTSLPREKLFF.

V gene TRBV12-3 or TRBV12-4 combines with J gene TRBJ1-1, with D perhaps TRBD1 (5 bases). The V end was cut by 4 bases, the J end by 4 bases, with 7 bases between. There are 12 residues in the CDR3. The CDR3 nucleotides read TGTGCCAGCAGTTACGGGGGCACTGAAGCTTTCTTT. Protein product: CASSYGGTEAFF.

The chain employs TRBV30 and TRBJ2-2; possible D gene TRBD1, 5 bases. V gave up 0 bases and J gave up 1 base, with 9 bases separating them. The CDR3 extends over 15 amino acids. Germline V gene sequence: CDR1 GTSNPN, CDR2 SVGIG (reference sequence). The CDR3: CAWSVRDRNTGELFF. The CDR3 bases are TGTGCCTGGAGTGTCAGAGACAGGAACACCGGGGAGCTGTTTTTT.

The rearrangement links TRBV6-4 to TRBJ2-1; D perhaps matches TRBD2 (5 bases). Germline CDR1 is MRHNA and CDR2 is SNTAGT. Between the trimmed V and J ends, which lost 4 bases and 6 bases, there was a span of 13 bases. The CDR3 length is 14 residues. CDR3 loop: CASSGELGSNEQFF. CDR3 sequence (DNA): TGTGCCAGCAGTGGCGAACTAGGGAGCAATGAGCAGTTCTTC.

The rearrangement uses TRBV2 and TRBJ2-1, with D hard to call. Germline CDR1 and CDR2: SNHLY and FYNNEI. This CDR3 region has 12 residues. Trimming cost V 4 bases and J 6 bases, with 7 bases left between them. The CDR3 nucleotides read TGTGCCAGCAGTGTTAGCAGCAATGAGCAGTTCTTC. Encoded protein: CASSVSSNEQFF.

This chain joins TRBV19 and TRBJ1-1, with TRBD1 identical over 10 bases. The CDR3 has 14 residues. The trim removed 7 bases at V and 6 bases at J, leaving 8 bases unmatched. Germline lookup yields CDR1 LNHDA and CDR2 SQIVND (reference sequence). The CDR3 spells CASIGGQGISEAFF. The CDR3 DNA reads TGTGCCAGTATCGGGGGACAGGGGATATCTGAAGCTTTCTTT.

The CDR3 region has the DNA TGCGCCAGCAGCGGCCGGGACAGGGGGCTAATTAATGAAAAACTGTTTTTT. It is translated as CASSGRDRGLINEKLFF. The V gene is TRBV5-1, the J gene TRBJ1-4; the match to TRBD1 covers 12 bases. J gave up 4 bases and V 4 bases, and 8 bases lay outside the gene matches. This CDR3 has 17 amino acids. The germline CDR1 and CDR2 sequences are SGHRS and YFSETQ.

The chain combines TRBV12-1 with TRBJ2-1; TRBD2 was called by the table and not checked on the DNA. TRBV12-1 counts as a pseudogene. This CDR3 has 8 amino acids. This chain's CDR3 is CASSCGFF. In DNA, the CDR3 is TGTGCCAGCAGCTGCGGGTTCTTC.

The rearrangement joins TRBV15 to TRBJ1-1; D is perhaps TRBD1 (6 bases). The germline V gene encodes CDR1 LNHNV and CDR2 YYDKDF (reference sequence). V was trimmed by 0 bases and J by 11 bases, leaving 16 bases between them. The CDR3 loop spans 14 amino acids. The CDR3 DNA reads TGTGCCACCAGCAGAGAAGGGGGTAACCGAGGGGCTTTCTTT. This codes for CATSREGGNRGAFF. The entire variable domain, with the rest obtained from reference TRBV15 and TRBJ1-1, is as follows: DAMVIQNPRYQVTQFGKPVTLSCSQTLNHNVMYWYQQKSSQAPKLLFHYYDKDFNNEADTPDNFQSRRPNTSFCFLDIRSPGLGDTAMYLCATSREGGNRGAFFGQGTRLTVV.

The chain joins TRBV30 to TRBJ2-1; D is perhaps TRBD2 (5 bases). Trimming took 4 bases from V and 4 from J, leaving 17 bases between them. Per germline, CDR1 GTSNPN and CDR2 SVGIG (reference sequence). CDR3 length: 15 residues. CDR3 DNA sequence: TGTGCCTGGATCGGAGGTATAGACCATTACAATGAGCAGTTCTTC. Protein: CAWIGGIDHYNEQFF.

This clone has only one observation. The gene calls are TRBV5-6 and TRBJ1-1, with TRBD1 matching 7 bases. The V segment lost 0 bases and the J segment 5 bases; nucleotides outside the gene matches: 7. Per germline, CDR1 SGHDT and CDR2 YYEEEE. This CDR3 has 15 residues. This chain's CDR3 is CASSLDRGVWTEAFF. Written as DNA, the CDR3 is TGTGCCAGCAGCTTGGACAGGGGAGTTTGGACTGAAGCTTTCTTT.

V gene TRBV28 combines with J gene TRBJ1-3, with D possibly matching TRBD1 (6 bases). V gave up 3 bases and J gave up 5 bases, with 11 bases separating them. From germline, CDR1 is MDHEN and CDR2 SYDVKM. CDR3 length: 14 amino acids. CDR3 in DNA: TGTGCCAGCAGTTTGGTACAGGGCAGAAACACCATATATTTT. It specifies CASSLVQGRNTIYF.

The chain links TRBV30 to TRBJ2-7; D possibly corresponds to TRBD1 (5 bases). Trimming shortened V by 3 bases and J by 2 bases, and 17 bases separated the two germline ends. Germline CDR1 is GTSNPN and CDR2 is SVGIG (reference sequence). This CDR3 spans 15 amino acids. The chain's CDR3 is CAWSRPTGPTYEQYV. CDR3 sequence (DNA): TGTGCCTGGAGCAGACCCACAGGCCCCACCTACGAGCAGTACGTC.

This clone was seen ten or more times. The chain employs TRBV6-5 and TRBJ2-5; 9 bases match TRBD2. Germline loops: CDR1 MNHEY, CDR2 SVGAGI. The CDR3 is 15 residues long. The V and J ends lost 6 bases and 5 bases, in that order; junction bases with no gene match: 10. CDR3 nucleotides: TGTGCCAGCAGCCCACTAGCGGGTGGTGAGGAGACCCAGTACTTC. This sequence encodes CASSPLAGGEETQYF.

The V gene is TRBV9, the J gene TRBJ1-1; D not certain. Trimming cost V 0 bases and J 3 bases, with 6 bases left between them. There are 13 residues in the CDR3. The V gene's germline CDR1 is SGDLS and CDR2 YYNGEE. The CDR3 sequence: CASSVGVDTEAFF. In DNA form, the CDR3 reads TGTGCCAGCAGCGTAGGCGTGGACACTGAAGCTTTCTTT.

The rearrangement joins TRBV4-1 to TRBJ2-1; 8 bases are a match to TRBD2. CDR1 is MGHRA and CDR2 is YSYEKL in the germline V gene. The J segment lost 7 bases and the V segment lost 10 bases, leaving 6 bases of the junction unmatched. The CDR3 is 12 residues long. The CDR3 DNA sequence: TGCGCCACCTCCCCGGGAGGGAATGAGCAGTTCTTC. It encodes CATSPGGNEQFF.

For the CDR3, the DNA is TGTGCCAGCAGGGAGAGGGCTGGGGGCAATCAGCCCCAGCATTTT. It translates to CASRERAGGNQPQHF. The chain couples TRBV27 to TRBJ1-5; no clear D gene. From germline, CDR1 is MNHEY and CDR2 SMNVEV (reference sequence). Trimming left V 6 bases short and J 2 bases short, with 14 bases between. The CDR3 is 15 amino acids.

This chain connects TRBV6-6 to TRBJ2-1; TRBD1 matches at 9 bases. From germline, CDR1 is MNHNY and CDR2 SVGAGI (reference sequence). This CDR3 has 15 amino acids. J was trimmed by 4 bases and V by 5 bases; bases with no gene match: 6. The CDR3 reads CASSTRTGVYNEQFF. The CDR3 DNA is TGTGCCAGCAGTACCCGGACAGGGGTTTACAATGAGCAGTTCTTC.

This clone was counted a single time. The chain joins TRBV7-2 to TRBJ2-5; maybe TRBD2 (7 bases). The CDR3 is 14 residues long. The V gene lost 7 bases and the J gene lost 3 bases, with 15 bases spanning the gap. Germline loops: CDR1 SGHTA, CDR2 FQGNSA. The CDR3 sequence: CASTQGGGKETQYF. In DNA, the CDR3 is TGTGCCAGCACCCAAGGGGGAGGGAAAGAGACCCAGTACTTC.